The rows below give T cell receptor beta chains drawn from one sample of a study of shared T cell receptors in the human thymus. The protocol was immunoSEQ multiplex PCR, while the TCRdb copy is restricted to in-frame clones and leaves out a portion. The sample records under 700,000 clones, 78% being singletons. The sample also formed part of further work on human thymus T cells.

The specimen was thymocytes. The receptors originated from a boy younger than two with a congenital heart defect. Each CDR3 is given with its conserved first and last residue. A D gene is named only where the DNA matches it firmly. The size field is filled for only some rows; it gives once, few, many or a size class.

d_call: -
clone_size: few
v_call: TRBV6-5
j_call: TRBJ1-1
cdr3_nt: TGTGCCAGCAGTTACTCGAGGGCAGGAGGCACTGAAGCTTTCTTT
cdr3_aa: CASSYSRAGGTEAFF

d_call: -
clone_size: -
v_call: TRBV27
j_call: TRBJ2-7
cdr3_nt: TGTGCCAGCAGTTTATCTATCCAGACCTACGAGCAGTACTTC
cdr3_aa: CASSLSIQTYEQYF

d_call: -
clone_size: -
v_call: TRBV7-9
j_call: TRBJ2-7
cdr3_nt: TGTGCCAGCAGCTTACTCCAGGGGTGGAACGAGCAGTACTTC
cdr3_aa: CASSLLQGWNEQYF

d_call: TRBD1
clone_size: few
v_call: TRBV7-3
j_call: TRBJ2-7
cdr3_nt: TGTGCCAGCAGCCCAGGAGAACCGGGACAGTACGAGCAGTACTTC
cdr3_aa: CASSPGEPGQYEQYF

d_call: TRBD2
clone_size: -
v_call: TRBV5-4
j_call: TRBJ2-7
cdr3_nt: TGTGCCAGCAGCTCCCCCATAGCGGGAGGGCCTAGGGAGCAGTACTTC
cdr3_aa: CASSSPIAGGPREQYF

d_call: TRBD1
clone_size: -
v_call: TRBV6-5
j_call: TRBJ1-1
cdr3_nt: TGTGCCAGCGGGACAGGGAACACTGAAGCTTTCTTT
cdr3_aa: CASGTGNTEAFF

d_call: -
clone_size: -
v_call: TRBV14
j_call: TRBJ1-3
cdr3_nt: TGTGCCAGCAGCCAAGACCGGCCCGACAGCTCTGGAAACACCATATATTTT
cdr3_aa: CASSQDRPDSSGNTIYF

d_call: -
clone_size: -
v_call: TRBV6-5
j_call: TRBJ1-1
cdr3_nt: TGTGCCAGCAGTTACGCAGAGAACACTGAAGCTTTCTTT
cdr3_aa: CASSYAENTEAFF

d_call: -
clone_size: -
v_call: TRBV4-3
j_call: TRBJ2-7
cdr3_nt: TGCGCCAGCAGCCACCAATCAGGGGAATTGGGTTACGAGCAGTACTTC
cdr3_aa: CASSHQSGELGYEQYF

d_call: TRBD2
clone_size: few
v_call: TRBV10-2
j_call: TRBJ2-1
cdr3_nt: TGCGCCAGCAGTGACCGGGGGAGACTAGCGGGACAGCGTCGGCGGAATGAGCAGTTCTTC
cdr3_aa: CASSDRGRLAGQRRRNEQFF

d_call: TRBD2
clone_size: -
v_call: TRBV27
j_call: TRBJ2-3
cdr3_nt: TGTGCCAGCAGTTTAGAGGGACTAGGTACGGATACGCAGTATTTT
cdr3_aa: CASSLEGLGTDTQYF